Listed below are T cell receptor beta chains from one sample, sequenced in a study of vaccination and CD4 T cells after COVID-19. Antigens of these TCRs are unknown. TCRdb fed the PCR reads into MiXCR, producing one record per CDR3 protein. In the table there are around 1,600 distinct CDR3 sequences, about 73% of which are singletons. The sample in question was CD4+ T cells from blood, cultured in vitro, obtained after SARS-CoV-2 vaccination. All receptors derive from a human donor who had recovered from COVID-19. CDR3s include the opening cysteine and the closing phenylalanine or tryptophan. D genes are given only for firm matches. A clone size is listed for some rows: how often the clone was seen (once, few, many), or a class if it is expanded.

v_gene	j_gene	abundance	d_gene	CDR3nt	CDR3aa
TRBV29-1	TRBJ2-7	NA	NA	TGCAGCGTTAAACAGGATTCTAGCTCCTACGAGCAGTACTTC	CSVKQDSSSYEQYF
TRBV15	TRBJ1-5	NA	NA	TGTGCCACCAGCAGAGAACGGGAAGGGGAGCCCCAGCATTTT	CATSREREGEPQHF
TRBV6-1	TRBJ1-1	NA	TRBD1	TGTGCCAGCACCGCCGGGACAGGGGATACTGAAGCTTTCTTT	CASTAGTGDTEAFF
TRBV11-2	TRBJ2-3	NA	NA	TGTGCCAGCAGCTTAGGTGGGGATACGCAGTATTTT	CASSLGGDTQYF
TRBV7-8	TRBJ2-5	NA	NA	TGTGCCAGCAGCAAGACTACCGGCCAAGAGGCCCAGTACTTC	CASSKTTGQEAQYF
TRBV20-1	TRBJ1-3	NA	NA	TGCAGTGCTAGCCCGAGCTCTGGAAACACCATATATTTT	CSASPSSGNTIYF
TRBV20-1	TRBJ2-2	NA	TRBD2	TGCAGTGCTAGGGGACTAGTCGACACCGGGGAGCTGTTTTTT	CSARGLVDTGELFF
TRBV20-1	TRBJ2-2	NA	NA	TGCAGTGCTAGAGCTGCGGGACAGTCGAACACCGGGGAGCTGTTTTTT	CSARAAGQSNTGELFF
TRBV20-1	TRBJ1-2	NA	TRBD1	TGCAGTGCTCCCGGGACAGGGAATGATGGCTACACCTTC	CSAPGTGNDGYTF
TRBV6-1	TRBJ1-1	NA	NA	TGTGCCAGCAGTGCCAGGGGTAACACTGAAGCTTTCTTT	CASSARGNTEAFF
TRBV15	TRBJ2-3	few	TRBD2	TGTGCCACCAGCAGAGTTGCGGGAGGGCCCGCAGATACGCAGTATTTT	CATSRVAGGPADTQYF
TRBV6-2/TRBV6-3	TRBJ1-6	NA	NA	TGTGCCAGCAGTTACTCGAAGGAGAATTCACCCCTCCACTTT	CASSYSKENSPLHF
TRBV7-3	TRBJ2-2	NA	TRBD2	TGTGCCAGCAGCTTTAGCGGGAGCTCGAACACCGGGGAGCTGTTTTTT	CASSFSGSSNTGELFF
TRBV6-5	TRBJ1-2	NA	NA	TGTGCCAGCAGTTACTCGGTCTTAAACTATGGCTACACCTTC	CASSYSVLNYGYTF
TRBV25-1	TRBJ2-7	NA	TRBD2	TGTGCCAGCAGGGGTAGCGGGAGGGTTGTCGAGCAGTACTTC	CASRGSGRVVEQYF